This T cell receptor (beta chain) was profiled in a study of blood T cell repertoires in COVID-19. Study-wide context: Sites across the United States, Italy and Spain contributed samples from acute and convalescent COVID-19. Nucleic acid was either cDNA or gDNA, and it came from T cells, B-cell-depleted T cells, or PBMCs.

Original processing notes: It was from reference gene primer amplification that nucleated cell counts were estimated. TCRdb keeps only in-frame clones here, not all; method: immunoSEQ multiplex PCR. Clonal size and the V and J genes are those of that table, whereas D and trimming came from the DNA. The sample has 140,000 to 150,000 clones, roughly 89% seen once. The CDR3 runs to 13 residues. Trimming stripped 7 bases from V and 4 bases from J, with 11 bases between. The clonotype comes from a human donor in a cohort sampled during active COVID-19. Input material: peripheral blood. V is TRBV12-3 or TRBV12-4 and J is TRBJ2-1; D is unresolved. In nucleotides, the CDR3 is TGTGCCAGCACATTGACTGCTTACAATGAGCAGTTCTTC. Translation: CASTLTAYNEQFF.